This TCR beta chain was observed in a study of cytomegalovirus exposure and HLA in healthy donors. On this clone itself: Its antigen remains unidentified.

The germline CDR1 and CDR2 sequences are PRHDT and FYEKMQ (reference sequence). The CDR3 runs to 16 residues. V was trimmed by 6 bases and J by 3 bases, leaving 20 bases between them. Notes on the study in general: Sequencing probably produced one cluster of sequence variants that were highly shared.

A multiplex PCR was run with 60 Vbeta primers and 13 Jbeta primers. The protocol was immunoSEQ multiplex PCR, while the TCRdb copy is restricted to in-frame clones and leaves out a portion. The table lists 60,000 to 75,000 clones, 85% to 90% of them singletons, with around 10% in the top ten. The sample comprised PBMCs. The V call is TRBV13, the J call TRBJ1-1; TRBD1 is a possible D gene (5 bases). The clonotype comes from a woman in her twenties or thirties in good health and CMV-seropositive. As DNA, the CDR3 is TGTGCCAGCAGGGGGGGGGAAAAAGGAGTTGACACTGAAGCTTTCTTT. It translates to CASRGGEKGVDTEAFF.